Listed here are 15 T cell receptor beta chains from one sample, sequenced in a study of blood T cell repertoires in COVID-19. TCRdb's table, derived via immunoSEQ multiplex PCR, lists solely in-frame clones and lacks some. This table has 100,000 to 120,000 clones, approximately 85% appearing once. Sequencing was carried out using peripheral blood. The receptors derive from a woman aged 55-69 years with acute or convalescent COVID-19.

This sequence joins TRBV4-2 and TRBJ1-1; 8 nucleotides line up with TRBD1. Per germline, CDR1 LGHNA and CDR2 YNFKEQ. V gave up 8 bases and J gave up 1 base; unmatched junction bases: 9. The CDR3 extends over 15 amino acids. The CDR3 nucleotides are TGTGCCAGCTCCCCTCAGGGGGCACGGAACACTGAAGCTTTCTTT. Its protein is CASSPQGARNTEAFF.

The rearrangement links TRBV6-1 to TRBJ2-5; D is perhaps TRBD2 (5 bases). The CDR3 loop spans 15 amino acids. CDR1 MNHNS and CDR2 SASEGT come from the germline V gene. With 2 bases removed from V and 9 bases from J, the gap between germline ends came to 19 bases. The CDR3 coding sequence is TGTGCCAGCAGTGAATTAAGTAGGACTCCCGGAGCCCAGTACTTC. Amino acid sequence: CASSELSRTPGAQYF.

V and J are TRBV29-1 and TRBJ2-7, with a weak D call TRBD2 (7 bases). Germline V gene data show CDR1 as SQVTM and CDR2 as ANQGSEA. CDR3 size: 15 residues. The germline V and J ends were trimmed by 6 bases and 4 bases, with 22 bases remaining between them. In DNA form, the CDR3 reads TGCAGCGTCCGCGGGGGCAGCCAAGAGGGGTACGAGCAGTACTTC. It encodes CSVRGGSQEGYEQYF.

The genes are TRBV29-1 and TRBJ2-3; TRBD2 might be the D (5 bases). The V gene lost 3 bases and the J gene lost 4 bases, with 8 bases spanning the gap. The germline V gene encodes CDR1 SQVTM and CDR2 ANQGSEA. This CDR3 has 12 residues. The CDR3 loop is CSVDSGADTQYF. CDR3 DNA sequence: TGCAGCGTTGACAGCGGCGCAGATACGCAGTATTTT.

The chain uses TRBV18 and TRBJ2-1, with D possibly being TRBD2 (7 bases). In germline, CDR1 is KGHSH, CDR2 LQKENI. The CDR3 consists of 15 residues. Trimming shortened V by 3 bases and J by 8 bases, and 17 bases separated the two germline ends. The CDR3 spells CASSPSGGVLDEQFF. The DNA of the CDR3 is TGTGCCAGCTCACCTTCGGGGGGCGTGTTGGATGAGCAGTTCTTC. Full variable domain (outside the CDR3, taken from reference TRBV18 and TRBJ2-1): NAGVMQNPRHLVRRRGQEARLRCSPMKGHSHVYWYRQLPEEGLKFMVYLQKENIIDESGMPKERFSAEFPKEGPSILRIQQVVRGDSAAYFCASSPSGGVLDEQFFGPGTRLTVL.

This clone appeared a single time. This chain uses TRBV24-1 with TRBJ1-2, with 8 bases fitting TRBD1. CDR1 KGHDR and CDR2 SFDVKD come from the germline V gene. Unmatched junction bases numbered 3, after V lost 0 bases and J lost 4 bases. This CDR3 is built from 15 residues. CDR3 in amino acids: CATSDLAGGTYGYTF. In nucleotides, the CDR3 is TGTGCCACCAGTGATTTGGCAGGGGGCACCTATGGCTACACCTTC.

J is TRBJ1-2 and V is TRBV7-9; weak D call: TRBD1 (5 bases). V gave up 1 base and J gave up 2 bases, with 20 bases separating them. This CDR3 spans 18 amino acids. CDR1 and CDR2 from the germline V gene are SEHNR and FQNEAQ (reference sequence). CDR3 in DNA: TGTGCCAGCAGCTTAGTCGTTGGAGCAGGGCTTTCAAACTATGGCTACACCTTC. This codes for CASSLVVGAGLSNYGYTF.

The genes are TRBV9 and TRBJ2-1, with TRBD2 matching 11 bases. CDR3 length: 15 amino acids. V shed 3 bases and J 6 bases; nucleotides not matched to a gene: 5. From germline, CDR1 is SGDLS and CDR2 YYNGEE. CDR3 nucleotide sequence: TGTGCCAGCAGCGCAACTAGCGGGAGCGTCAATGAGCAGTTCTTC. Translating it yields CASSATSGSVNEQFF.

The chain uses TRBV6-5 and TRBJ1-2; 7 positions match TRBD1. The CDR3 sequence is 13 residues long. CDR1 MNHEY and CDR2 SVGAGI come from the germline V gene. V was pared by 6 bases and J by 3 bases, with 4 bases of the junction left unmatched. The CDR3 region has the DNA TGTGCCAGCAGCCCAGACAGGGACTATGGCTACACCTTC. Its translation is CASSPDRDYGYTF.

A single count supports this clone. The V and J genes are TRBV20-1 and TRBJ2-7; TRBD2 matches 12 bases. Germline V gene sequence: CDR1 DFQATT, CDR2 SNEGSKA (reference sequence). This CDR3 has 16 residues. Trimming at V came to 3 bases and at J to 4 bases, leaving 10 bases not matched to a gene. The CDR3 loop is CSASRLLLAGGYEQYF. The CDR3 DNA reads TGCAGTGCTAGTCGCCTCCTACTAGCGGGGGGTTACGAGCAGTACTTC.

The chain has TRBV7-3 and TRBJ2-1; the match to TRBD2 covers 12 bases. Per the germline V gene, CDR1 is SGHTA and CDR2 is FQGTGA. The ends lost 4 bases at V and 3 bases at J; junction bases unmatched: 10. There are 18 residues in the CDR3. CDR3 in amino acids: CASSSLSWTSGIYNEQFF. The CDR3 region has the DNA TGTGCCAGCAGCTCCCTGTCCTGGACTAGCGGGATCTACAATGAGCAGTTCTTC.

This clone ranks as medium-sized (0.01 to 0.1%). This sequence joins TRBV5-1 and TRBJ1-1; 8 bases fit TRBD1. The CDR3 is made up of 16 amino acids. Germline V gene sequence: CDR1 SGHRS, CDR2 YFSETQ. V shed 6 bases, J shed 4 bases, and the junction held 14 bases outside the gene matches. Here the CDR3 reads CASTNWQGTGGTEAFF. The CDR3 DNA reads TGCGCCAGCACCAATTGGCAGGGTACAGGGGGCACTGAAGCTTTCTTT.

This clone was recorded only once. V usage is TRBV18 and J usage is TRBJ1-1; 7 positions match TRBD1. This CDR3 spans 12 amino acids. V was pared by 1 base and J by 10 bases, with 3 bases of the junction left unmatched. The germline gives CDR1 KGHSH, CDR2 LQKENI. As DNA, the CDR3 is TGTGCCAGCTCACCACGGCAGGGGGTAGCTTTCTTT. The encoded protein is CASSPRQGVAFF.

CDR3 DNA sequence: TGTGCCAGCAGCCCTGACACTTACACCGGGGAGCTGTTTTTT. The encoded protein is CASSPDTYTGELFF. This chain links TRBV7-8 with TRBJ2-2; D is uncertain. Trimming shortened V by 5 bases and J by 3 bases, and 10 bases separated the two germline ends. The CDR3 is 14 amino acids. Germline CDR1 SGHVS, CDR2 FQNEAQ.

This rearrangement joins TRBV5-1 to TRBJ2-3, with D perhaps TRBD2 (6 bases). The CDR3 runs 15 residues. Germline values: CDR1 SGHRS, CDR2 YFSETQ. The V gene lost 2 bases and the J gene lost 1 base, with 11 bases spanning the gap. The CDR3 sequence: CASSFLGTGTDTQYF. The DNA of the CDR3 is TGCGCCAGCAGCTTTTTGGGGACTGGCACAGATACGCAGTATTTT.